This is a list of T cell receptor beta chains from one sample in a study of T cell responses to AZD1222 COVID-19 vaccine. The method was immunoSEQ multiplex PCR; TCRdb's version includes in-frame clones alone and lacks a portion of them. The top ten clones hold approximately 4% of a sample with roughly 120,000 clones, 88% of them seen once. The sample in question was peripheral blood, obtained on day 0 of AZD1222 vaccination. These receptors were obtained from an adult in good health. Both conserved end residues are part of each CDR3. The D gene is left open where the match is weak. Clone sizes are given selectively: once, few, many, or a class where the clone is expanded.

DNA	CDR3	size	J	V	D
TGTGCCAGCACCCTAGACGGAAACGCCTACAATGAGCAGTTCTTC	CASTLDGNAYNEQFF	.	TRBJ2-1	TRBV9	.
TGTGCCAGCAGCTCTCGGACAGGGCCCACTGAAGCTTTCTTT	CASSSRTGPTEAFF	few	TRBJ1-1	TRBV7-2	TRBD1
TGTGCCAGCAGCCCCTGGACTAGCGGGAGGGCTTGGGAGACCCAGTACTTC	CASSPWTSGRAWETQYF	.	TRBJ2-5	TRBV5-6	TRBD2
TGTGCCACCAGTGGAAACCGGGACAGGGAGTACAATGAGCAGTTCTTC	CATSGNRDREYNEQFF	.	TRBJ2-1	TRBV24-1	TRBD1
TGTGCCAGCAGCTTCCAGCTCCCCTATAATTCACCCCTCCACTTT	CASSFQLPYNSPLHF	.	TRBJ1-6	TRBV7-8	.
TGTGCCAGCTCACCACCCACAGAATCCTATGGCTACACCTTC	CASSPPTESYGYTF	few	TRBJ1-2	TRBV18	.
TGTGCCTGGAGTGTGGGGCAGGGGGTAGAGAGGGGCTACACCTTC	CAWSVGQGVERGYTF	.	TRBJ1-2	TRBV30	TRBD1
TGTGCCAGCAGCAAAGGTTTCAGAATAAGCTCCTATAATTCACCCCTCCACTTT	CASSKGFRISSYNSPLHF	once	TRBJ1-6	TRBV21-1	.
TGTGCCAGCAGCTCCGGGACTAGCGTTGGAACAGATACGCAGTATTTT	CASSSGTSVGTDTQYF	.	TRBJ2-3	TRBV7-6	TRBD2
TGCAGCGTTGTAGTCAGGGGATCCGGAAACACCATATATTTT	CSVVVRGSGNTIYF	.	TRBJ1-3	TRBV29-1	.
TGCGCCAGCAGCTTGGGTCCAGCCGACTATGGCTACACCTTC	CASSLGPADYGYTF	.	TRBJ1-2	TRBV5-1	.
TGTGCCAGCTCACCACCTAGCGGGGTCATCGGGGAGCTGTTTTTT	CASSPPSGVIGELFF	.	TRBJ2-2	TRBV18	TRBD2
TGTGCCAGCAGCTTAGGCAGGGCATTCGGGACAGGGAGCGTCGGGGAGCTGTTTTTT	CASSLGRAFGTGSVGELFF	once	TRBJ2-2	TRBV13	TRBD1
TGTGCCAGCAGCTCCATGCCAGCGGGAGGTAGTAATGAGCAGTTCTTC	CASSSMPAGGSNEQFF	.	TRBJ2-1	TRBV7-2	TRBD2
TGTGCCAGCAAAAGGGGACTGAATAGCAATCAGCCCCAGCATTTT	CASKRGLNSNQPQHF	.	TRBJ1-5	TRBV13	.
TGTGCCAGCAGCCTAGCCCAGGTAGGGAACACTGAAGCTTTCTTT	CASSLAQVGNTEAFF	.	TRBJ1-1	TRBV7-9	.
TGTGCCAGCAGTTTGTGGGGGGCTCGGAACACTGAAGCTTTCTTT	CASSLWGARNTEAFF	.	TRBJ1-1	TRBV28	.
TGCAGCGTCCTGGAGCTACTGAGGACAGGGGAAAAACTGTTTTTT	CSVLELLRTGEKLFF	.	TRBJ1-4	TRBV29-1	TRBD1
TGTGCCAGCAGCTTAAGGGGTCATACGCAGTATTTT	CASSLRGHTQYF	once	TRBJ2-3	TRBV11-2	.
TGTGCCAGCAGCGTAGGGGGACTTCAAGAGACCCAGTACTTC	CASSVGGLQETQYF	once	TRBJ2-5	TRBV9	.
TGCAGCGTAGCCGACAGGGGGGTTAACTATGGCTACACCTTC	CSVADRGVNYGYTF	.	TRBJ1-2	TRBV29-1	TRBD1
TGTGCCAGCAGCCCAGGACGGACTACTAACTATGGCTACACCTTC	CASSPGRTTNYGYTF	few	TRBJ1-2	TRBV7-8	.
TGTGCCAGCACCGAAGACAGGTTCTACAATGAGCAGTTCTTC	CASTEDRFYNEQFF	.	TRBJ2-1	TRBV28	.
TGTGCCAGCAGTTTAGGAGGGGCAGCCTACGAGCAGTACTTC	CASSLGGAAYEQYF	once	TRBJ2-7	TRBV27	.
TGTGCCAGTAGTATGTTAAGGGAGGGTACCGGAGAAGGGGCCAACGTCCTGACTTTC	CASSMLREGTGEGANVLTF	.	TRBJ2-6	TRBV19	TRBD2
TGTGCCAGCTCTAAGCGGGGGCCAGGGAACGAGCAGTACTTC	CASSKRGPGNEQYF	.	TRBJ2-7	TRBV27	TRBD2
TGTGCCAGCAGTCGCGGGGGGGCCGGTTTAGCTCCGCACTTC	CASSRGGAGLAPHF	few	TRBJ2-7	TRBV6-2/TRBV6-3	TRBD2
TGTGCCAGCAGTAATGGACCGCCCTACGAGCAGTACTTC	CASSNGPPYEQYF	.	TRBJ2-7	TRBV2	.
TGTGCCACCTCCCGGGGACAGGGAGGAAACACCATATATTTT	CATSRGQGGNTIYF	.	TRBJ1-3	TRBV19	TRBD1